Listed below are T cell receptor beta chains from one sample, sequenced in a study of blood T cell repertoires in COVID-19. Measured with immunoSEQ multiplex PCR; TCRdb has only the in-frame clones, and not every one. Of 150,000 to 200,000 clones listed, nearly 80% are singletons. The sample taken for sequencing was peripheral blood. These receptors came from a woman aged 65 to 85 with acute or convalescent COVID-19. Each CDR3 is given with its conserved first and last residue. A D gene is named only where the DNA matches it firmly. Some rows mark clone size as missing; the rest say once, few, many or name a class of expanded clone.

cdr3_aa | cdr3_nt | v_call | clone_size | d_call | j_call
CASSQSSWDSDSNQPQHF | TGTGCCAGCAGTCAAAGTTCCTGGGACAGCGATAGCAATCAGCCCCAGCATTTT | TRBV6-6 | NA | TRBD1 | TRBJ1-5
CASSSGQGGEQFF | TGTGCCAGCAGTTCCGGACAAGGCGGTGAGCAGTTCTTC | TRBV6-6 | NA | NA | TRBJ2-1
CASALSSSSSYNEQFF | TGTGCCAGCGCGTTAAGTAGTTCCTCCTCCTACAATGAGCAGTTCTTC | TRBV7-9 | NA | NA | TRBJ2-1
CASSQDRGSFYGYTF | TGCGCCAGCAGCCAAGACAGGGGATCTTTCTATGGCTACACCTTC | TRBV4-1 | NA | NA | TRBJ1-2
CASSLGQSSGNTIYF | TGTGCCAGCTCACTAGGACAGTCCTCTGGAAACACCATATATTTT | TRBV18 | NA | NA | TRBJ1-3
CASSPRRVQGRDTEAFF | TGTGCCAGCTCACCTCGGCGGGTTCAGGGGAGGGACACTGAAGCTTTCTTT | TRBV18 | NA | NA | TRBJ1-1
CASSYRRENEQFF | TGTGCCAGCAGCTACCGACGGGAGAATGAGCAGTTCTTC | TRBV11-3 | NA | NA | TRBJ2-1
CASSQETQGIANTEAFF | TGTGCCAGCAGCCAAGAAACCCAGGGGATAGCGAACACTGAAGCTTTCTTT | TRBV4-2 | NA | NA | TRBJ1-1
CASSFLNNQPQHF | TGTGCCAGTAGTTTCCTTAACAATCAGCCCCAGCATTTT | TRBV19 | NA | NA | TRBJ1-5
CASSSRQGVIFNEQFF | TGTGCCAGCAGCTCCCGACAGGGAGTTATCTTCAATGAGCAGTTCTTC | TRBV13 | once | TRBD1 | TRBJ2-1
CASSYTGDYGETQYF | TGTGCCAGCAGTTACACCGGGGACTACGGAGAGACCCAGTACTTC | TRBV6-6 | NA | TRBD2 | TRBJ2-5
CASSQDRINQPQHF | TGTGCCAGCAGCCAGGACAGGATCAATCAGCCCCAGCATTTT | TRBV6-6 | NA | TRBD1 | TRBJ1-5
CASSILAGEQETQYF | TGTGCCAGTAGTATCCTAGCGGGGGAACAAGAGACCCAGTACTTC | TRBV19 | NA | TRBD2 | TRBJ2-5
CASSGAANQPQHF | TGCGCCAGCAGCGGAGCCGCCAATCAGCCCCAGCATTTT | TRBV10-1 | NA | NA | TRBJ1-5
CASSRTPRVHQYF | TGTGCCAGCAGTCGAACCCCCAGGGTACACCAGTACTTC | TRBV6-5 | few | NA | TRBJ2-7
CATSRGPRGPYNEQFF | TGTGCCACCAGCAGAGGACCAAGGGGCCCCTACAATGAGCAGTTCTTC | TRBV15 | few | NA | TRBJ2-1
CASSLQSNTQYF | TGTGCCAGCAGCTTACAATCTAATACGCAGTATTTT | TRBV7-2 | NA | NA | TRBJ2-3
CASSTRGQGQSEQYF | TGTGCCAGCAGCACCCGAGGACAGGGGCAGAGCGAGCAGTACTTC | TRBV9 | NA | TRBD1 | TRBJ2-7
CASKRQGVRYGYTF | TGTGCCAGTAAACGACAGGGGGTTAGGTACGGCTACACCTTC | TRBV19 | NA | TRBD1 | TRBJ1-2
CASSYRLAGGNEQFF | TGTGCCAGCAGTTATCGGCTAGCGGGAGGAAATGAGCAGTTCTTC | TRBV6-5 | NA | TRBD2 | TRBJ2-1
CASSRGQGVNEKLFF | TGTGCCAGCAGCCGGGGACAGGGAGTTAATGAAAAACTGTTTTTT | TRBV7-2 | few | TRBD1 | TRBJ1-4
CASSPSGITGELFF | TGTGCCAGTAGCCCATCGGGGATCACCGGGGAGCTGTTTTTT | TRBV19 | once | NA | TRBJ2-2
CASSDSTGANEQFF | TGTGCCAGCAGTGACTCGACAGGGGCCAATGAGCAGTTCTTC | TRBV6-4 | NA | TRBD1 | TRBJ2-1
CAWSLRRENPEQFF | TGTGCCTGGAGCCTGCGGCGGGAGAACCCTGAGCAGTTCTTC | TRBV30 | NA | TRBD2 | TRBJ2-1
CATSDPGENYGYTF | TGTGCCACCAGTGATCCAGGGGAAAACTATGGCTACACCTTC | TRBV24-1 | once | NA | TRBJ1-2
CASDPRGGAGQPQHF | TGTGCCAGCGACCCCCGCGGGGGCGCGGGACAGCCCCAGCATTTT | TRBV2 | NA | NA | TRBJ1-5
CASSGVSYNEQFF | TGTGCCAGTAGCGGAGTCTCCTACAATGAGCAGTTCTTC | TRBV27 | NA | NA | TRBJ2-1
CASSETGIDSYEQYF | TGTGCCAGCAGTGAAACAGGGATTGACTCCTACGAGCAGTACTTC | TRBV2 | once | NA | TRBJ2-7
CASSLGHGISGNTIYF | TGCGCCAGCAGCTTGGGACACGGAATCTCTGGAAACACCATATATTTT | TRBV5-1 | once | NA | TRBJ1-3
CASSNIQGAHGYTF | TGTGCCAGCAGCAACATTCAGGGGGCTCATGGCTACACCTTC | TRBV3-1/TRBV3-2 | NA | TRBD1 | TRBJ1-2
CASSLAGGWDTQYF | TGTGCCAGCAGCTTAGCGGGAGGCTGGGATACGCAGTATTTT | TRBV11-3 | once | TRBD2 | TRBJ2-3
CASSQEWRRDGYTF | TGTGCCAGCAGCCAAGAGTGGCGGAGGGATGGCTACACCTTC | TRBV4-2 | NA | NA | TRBJ1-2
CASSLVQGMATEAFF | TGTGCCAGCAGCTTGGTACAGGGGATGGCCACTGAAGCTTTCTTT | TRBV7-8 | NA | TRBD1 | TRBJ1-1
CAISESRTGVEEVGYTF | TGTGCCATCAGTGAGTCGAGAACAGGGGTCGAGGAAGTTGGCTACACCTTC | TRBV10-3 | NA | TRBD1 | TRBJ1-2
CASSLGGLNTEAFF | TGCGCCAGCAGCTTGGGAGGGTTGAACACTGAAGCTTTCTTT | TRBV5-1 | NA | NA | TRBJ1-1